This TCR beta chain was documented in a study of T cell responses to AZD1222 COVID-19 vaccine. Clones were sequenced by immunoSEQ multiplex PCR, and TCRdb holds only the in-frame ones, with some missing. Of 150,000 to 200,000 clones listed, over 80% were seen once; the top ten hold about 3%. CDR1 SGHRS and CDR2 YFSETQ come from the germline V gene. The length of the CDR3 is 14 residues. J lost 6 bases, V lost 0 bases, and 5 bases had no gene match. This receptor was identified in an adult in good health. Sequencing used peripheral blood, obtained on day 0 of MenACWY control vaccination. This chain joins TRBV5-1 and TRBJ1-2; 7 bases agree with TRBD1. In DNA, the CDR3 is TGCGCCAGCAGCTTGGCAGGGGGGAGCGATGGCTACACCTTC. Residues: CASSLAGGSDGYTF. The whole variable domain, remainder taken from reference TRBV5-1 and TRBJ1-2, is KAGVTQTPRYLIKTRGQQVTLSCSPISGHRSVSWYQQTPGQGLQFLFEYFSETQRNKGNFPGRFSGRQFSNSRSEMNVSTLELGDSALYLCASSLAGGSDGYTFGSGTRLTVV.